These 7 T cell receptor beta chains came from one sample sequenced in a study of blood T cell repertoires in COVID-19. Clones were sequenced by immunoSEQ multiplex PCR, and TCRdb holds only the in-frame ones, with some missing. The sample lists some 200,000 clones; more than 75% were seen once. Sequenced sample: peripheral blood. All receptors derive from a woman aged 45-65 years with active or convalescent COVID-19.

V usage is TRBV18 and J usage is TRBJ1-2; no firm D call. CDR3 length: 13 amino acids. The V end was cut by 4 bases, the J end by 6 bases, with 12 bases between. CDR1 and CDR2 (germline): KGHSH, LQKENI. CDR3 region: CASSLSTDHGYTF. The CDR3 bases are TGTGCCAGCTCACTTTCTACAGATCATGGCTACACCTTC.

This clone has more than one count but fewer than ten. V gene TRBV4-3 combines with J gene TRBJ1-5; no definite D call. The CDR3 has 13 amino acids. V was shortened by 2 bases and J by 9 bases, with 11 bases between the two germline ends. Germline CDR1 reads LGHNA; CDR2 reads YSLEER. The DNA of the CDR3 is TGCGCCAGCAGCCAAACCGCCTCTACGCCCCAGCATTTT. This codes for CASSQTASTPQHF.

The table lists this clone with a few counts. The CDR3 DNA sequence: TGTGCCAGCAGGCGTGGGGGCGTTAGCAATCAGCCCCAGCATTTT. It translates to CASRRGGVSNQPQHF. The rearrangement joins TRBV28 to TRBJ1-5; the D gene is possibly TRBD1 (6 bases). In germline, CDR1 is MDHEN, CDR2 SYDVKM. This CDR3 is 15 amino acids long. V lost 6 bases, J lost 0 bases, and 12 bases lay in between. The full variable domain, with the rest looked up from reference TRBV28 and TRBJ1-5, is DVKVTQSSRYLVKRTGEKVFLECVQDMDHENMFWYRQDPGLGLRLIYFSYDVKMKEKGDIPEGYSVSREKKERFSLILESASTNQTSMYLCASRRGGVSNQPQHFGDGTRLSIL.

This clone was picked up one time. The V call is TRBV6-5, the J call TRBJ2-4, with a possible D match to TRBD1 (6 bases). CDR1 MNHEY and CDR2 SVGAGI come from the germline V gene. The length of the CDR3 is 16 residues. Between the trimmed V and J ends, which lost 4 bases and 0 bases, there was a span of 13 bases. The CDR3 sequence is CASSFGQPVAKNIQYF. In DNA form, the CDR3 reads TGTGCCAGCAGTTTTGGACAGCCGGTAGCCAAAAACATTCAGTACTTC.

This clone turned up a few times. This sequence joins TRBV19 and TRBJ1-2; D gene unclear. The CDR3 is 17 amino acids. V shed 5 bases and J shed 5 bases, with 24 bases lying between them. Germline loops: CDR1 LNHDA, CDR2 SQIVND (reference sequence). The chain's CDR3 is CASSRGSHSSVIYGYTF. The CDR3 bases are TGTGCCAGTAGTCGAGGAAGCCATTCCTCCGTCATATATGGCTACACCTTC.

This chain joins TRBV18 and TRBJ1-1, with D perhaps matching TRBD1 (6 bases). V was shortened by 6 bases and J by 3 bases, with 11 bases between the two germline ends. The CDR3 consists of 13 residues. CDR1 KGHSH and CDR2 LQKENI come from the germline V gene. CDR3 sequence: CASSAGGDTEAFF. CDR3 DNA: TGTGCCAGCTCGGCTGGGGGCGACACTGAAGCTTTCTTT.

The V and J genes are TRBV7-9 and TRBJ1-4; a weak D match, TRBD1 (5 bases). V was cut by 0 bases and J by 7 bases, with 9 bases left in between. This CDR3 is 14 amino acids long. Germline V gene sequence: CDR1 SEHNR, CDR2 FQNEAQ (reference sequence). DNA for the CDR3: TGTGCCAGCAGCTTAGCGGTCGGGGGTGAAAAACTGTTTTTT. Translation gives CASSLAVGGEKLFF.